This T cell receptor (beta chain) derives from a study of response to subunit inactivated influenza vaccine. Study-wide points: Seasonal influenza vaccination, on each occasion, was suggested by the authors to recruit few new T cells.

In its sample, this clonotype was seen many times. Its antigen is unidentified. TCRdb re-derived calls from the RT-PCR reads in MiXCR, one entry per CDR3 protein. Among more than 450,000 distinct CDR3 sequences, approximately 7.1% were seen once, and the ten largest hold 10% to 15%. The CDR3 contains 12 residues. V dropped 5 bases and J dropped 7 bases, with 11 bases sitting between them. Germline V CDR1 and CDR2: MNHEY, SVGEGT. This clonotype was sampled from a man between 45 and 75 years old who received an inactivated influenza vaccine. The chain carries TRBV6-2 or TRBV6-3 and TRBJ1-2; D remains ambiguous. This sample comprised PBMCs from blood, obtained 23 months after vaccination. CDR3 amino acids: CASSQSGSGYTF. The CDR3 DNA reads TGTGCCAGCAGTCAATCTGGGAGTGGCTACACCTTC.